This record looks at one T cell receptor beta chain sequence and its context. As originally analysed: The assay estimated nucleated cells by amplifying reference gene primers. Sequencing was performed with immunoSEQ multiplex PCR; in TCRdb, only in-frame clones are kept and a portion is missing. That table supplies the V and J calls and clone size; D and trimming were determined from the DNA. The sample yields about 270,000 clones, more than 75% seen once. The data stem from a study of blood T cell repertoires in COVID-19. About the research overall: Material from acute and convalescent COVID-19 was sourced from the United States, Italy and Spain.

Per germline, CDR1 MNHEY and CDR2 SVGAGI. CDR3 length: 13 residues. Between the trimmed V and J ends, which lost 4 bases and 2 bases, there was a span of 6 bases. The rearrangement joins TRBV6-5 to TRBJ1-5, with no clear D. Input material: peripheral blood. This clonotype originated in a woman aged 60-75 years who had recovered from COVID-19. CDR3 residues: CASSFRGNQPQHF. Here the CDR3 DNA reads TGTGCCAGCAGTTTCCGTGGCAATCAGCCCCAGCATTTT.